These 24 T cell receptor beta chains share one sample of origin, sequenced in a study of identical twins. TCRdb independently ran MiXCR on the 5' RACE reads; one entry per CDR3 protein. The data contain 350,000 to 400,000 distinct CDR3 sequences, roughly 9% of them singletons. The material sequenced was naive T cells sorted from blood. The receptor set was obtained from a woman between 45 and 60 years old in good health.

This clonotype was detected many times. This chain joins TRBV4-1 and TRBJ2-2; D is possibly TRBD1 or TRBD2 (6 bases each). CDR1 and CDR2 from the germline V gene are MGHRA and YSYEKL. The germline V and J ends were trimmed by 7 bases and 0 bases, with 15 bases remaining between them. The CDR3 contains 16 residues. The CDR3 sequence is CASTFVGGPNTGELFF. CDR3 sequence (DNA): TGCGCCAGCACCTTCGTTGGGGGGCCGAACACCGGGGAGCTGTTTTTT.

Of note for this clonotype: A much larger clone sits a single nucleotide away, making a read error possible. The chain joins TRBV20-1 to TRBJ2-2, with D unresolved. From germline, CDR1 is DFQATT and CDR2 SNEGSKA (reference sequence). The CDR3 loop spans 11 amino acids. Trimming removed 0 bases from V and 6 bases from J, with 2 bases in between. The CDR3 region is CSAREAGELFF. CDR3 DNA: TGCAGTGCTAGAGAGGCCGGGGAGCTGTTTTTT.

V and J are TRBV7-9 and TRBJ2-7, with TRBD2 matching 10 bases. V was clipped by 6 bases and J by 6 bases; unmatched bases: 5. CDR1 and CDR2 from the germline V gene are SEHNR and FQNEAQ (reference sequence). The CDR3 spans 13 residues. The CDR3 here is CASRPGLASEQYF. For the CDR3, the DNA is TGTGCCAGCAGGCCGGGACTAGCGAGCGAGCAGTACTTC. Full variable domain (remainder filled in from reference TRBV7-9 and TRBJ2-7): DTGVSQNPRHKITKRGQNVTFRCDPISEHNRLYWYRQTLGQGPEFLTYFQNEAQLEKSRLLSDRFSAERPKGSFSTLEIQRTEQGDSAMYLCASRPGLASEQYFGPGTRLTVT.

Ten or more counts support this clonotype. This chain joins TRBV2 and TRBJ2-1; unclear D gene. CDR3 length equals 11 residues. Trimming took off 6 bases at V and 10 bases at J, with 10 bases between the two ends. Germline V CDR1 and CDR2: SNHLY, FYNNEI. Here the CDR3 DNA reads TGTGCCAGCAGCCCCGATAGGGAGCAGTTCTTC. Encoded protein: CASSPDREQFF.

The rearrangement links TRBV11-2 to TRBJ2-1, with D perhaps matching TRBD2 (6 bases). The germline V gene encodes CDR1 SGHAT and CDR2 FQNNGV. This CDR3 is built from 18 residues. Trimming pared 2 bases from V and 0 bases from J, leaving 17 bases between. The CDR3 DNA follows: TGTGCCAGCAGCTTAAGGAGGGCGGGCGTGAGCTCCTACAATGAGCAGTTCTTC. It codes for CASSLRRAGVSSYNEQFF.

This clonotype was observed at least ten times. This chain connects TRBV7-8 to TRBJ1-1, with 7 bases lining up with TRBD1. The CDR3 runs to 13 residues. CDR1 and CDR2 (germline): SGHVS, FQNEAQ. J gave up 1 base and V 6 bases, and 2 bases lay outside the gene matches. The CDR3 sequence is CASRRQGNTEAFF. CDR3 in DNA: TGTGCCAGCAGGCGACAGGGGAACACTGAAGCTTTCTTT.

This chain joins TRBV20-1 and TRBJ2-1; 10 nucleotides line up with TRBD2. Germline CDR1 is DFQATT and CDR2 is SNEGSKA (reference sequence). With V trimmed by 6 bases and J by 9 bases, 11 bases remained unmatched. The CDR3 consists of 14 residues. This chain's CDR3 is CSASASGSFGEQFF. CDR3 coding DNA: TGCAGTGCCTCCGCTAGCGGGAGTTTCGGTGAGCAGTTCTTC.

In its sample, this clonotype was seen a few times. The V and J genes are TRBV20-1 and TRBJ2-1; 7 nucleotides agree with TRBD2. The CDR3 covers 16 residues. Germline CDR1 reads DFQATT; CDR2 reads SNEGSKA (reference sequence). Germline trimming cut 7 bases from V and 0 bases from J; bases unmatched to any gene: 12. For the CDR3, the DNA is TGCAGTGTCACAAGGGGAGCGGGGAGCTCCTACAATGAGCAGTTCTTC. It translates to CSVTRGAGSSYNEQFF.

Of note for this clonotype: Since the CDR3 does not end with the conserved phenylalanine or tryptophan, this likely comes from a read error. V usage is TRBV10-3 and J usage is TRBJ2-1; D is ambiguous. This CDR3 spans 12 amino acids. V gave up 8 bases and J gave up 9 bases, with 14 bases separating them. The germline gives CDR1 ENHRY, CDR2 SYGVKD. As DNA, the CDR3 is TGTGCCATCGGGCCCGGCCCCGGTGAGCAGTTCTCC. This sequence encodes CAIGPGPGEQFS.

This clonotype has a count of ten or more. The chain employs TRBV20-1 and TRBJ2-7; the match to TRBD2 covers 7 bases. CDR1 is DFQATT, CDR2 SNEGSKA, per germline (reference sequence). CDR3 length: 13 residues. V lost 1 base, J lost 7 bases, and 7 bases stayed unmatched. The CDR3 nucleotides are TGCAGTGCTAGAGTGTTGGGGGGGGGAGAGCAGTACTTC. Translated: CSARVLGGGEQYF.

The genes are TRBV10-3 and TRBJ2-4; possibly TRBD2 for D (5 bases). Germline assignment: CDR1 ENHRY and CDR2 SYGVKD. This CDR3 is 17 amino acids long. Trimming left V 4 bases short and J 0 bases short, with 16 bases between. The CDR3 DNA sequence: TGTGCCATCAGTGGACTAAGTCCAATCCTAGCCAAAAACATTCAGTACTTC. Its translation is CAISGLSPILAKNIQYF.

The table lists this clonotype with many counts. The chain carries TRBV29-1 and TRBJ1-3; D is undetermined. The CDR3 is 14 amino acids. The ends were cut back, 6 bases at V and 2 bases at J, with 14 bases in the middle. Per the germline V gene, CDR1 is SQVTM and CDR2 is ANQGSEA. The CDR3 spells CSVVQTLAGNTIYF. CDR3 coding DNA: TGCAGCGTCGTACAGACTCTCGCTGGAAACACCATATATTTT.

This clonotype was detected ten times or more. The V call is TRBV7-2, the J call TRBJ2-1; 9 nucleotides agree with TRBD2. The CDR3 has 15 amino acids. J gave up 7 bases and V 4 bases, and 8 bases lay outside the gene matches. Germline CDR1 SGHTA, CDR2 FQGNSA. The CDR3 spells CASSSFAGGVNEQFF. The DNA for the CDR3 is TGTGCCAGCAGCTCCTTTGCGGGAGGGGTAAATGAGCAGTTCTTC.

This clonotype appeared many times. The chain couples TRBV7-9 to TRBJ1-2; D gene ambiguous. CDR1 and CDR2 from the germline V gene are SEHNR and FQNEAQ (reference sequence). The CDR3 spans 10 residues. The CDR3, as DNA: TGTGCGAGGCCGGATTCTGGCTACACCTTC. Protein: CARPDSGYTF.

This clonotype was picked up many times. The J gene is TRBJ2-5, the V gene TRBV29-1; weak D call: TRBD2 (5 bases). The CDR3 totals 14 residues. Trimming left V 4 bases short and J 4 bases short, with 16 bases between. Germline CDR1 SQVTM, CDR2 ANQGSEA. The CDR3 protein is CSVGFGNWGETQYF. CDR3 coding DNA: TGCAGCGTTGGATTCGGGAATTGGGGAGAGACCCAGTACTTC.

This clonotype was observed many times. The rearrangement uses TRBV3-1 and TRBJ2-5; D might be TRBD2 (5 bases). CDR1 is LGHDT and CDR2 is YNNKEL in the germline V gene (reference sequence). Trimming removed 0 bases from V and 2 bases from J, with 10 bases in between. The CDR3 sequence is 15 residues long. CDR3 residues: CASSQDLRGQETQYF. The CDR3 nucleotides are TGTGCCAGCAGCCAAGATCTCCGGGGACAAGAGACCCAGTACTTC.

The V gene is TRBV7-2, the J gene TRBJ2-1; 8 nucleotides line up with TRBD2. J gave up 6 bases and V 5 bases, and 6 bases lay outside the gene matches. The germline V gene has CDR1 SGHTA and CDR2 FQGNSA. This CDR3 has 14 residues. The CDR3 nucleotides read TGTGCCAGCAGCGTCTGGACTAGCTTCAATGAGCAGTTCTTC. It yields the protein CASSVWTSFNEQFF.

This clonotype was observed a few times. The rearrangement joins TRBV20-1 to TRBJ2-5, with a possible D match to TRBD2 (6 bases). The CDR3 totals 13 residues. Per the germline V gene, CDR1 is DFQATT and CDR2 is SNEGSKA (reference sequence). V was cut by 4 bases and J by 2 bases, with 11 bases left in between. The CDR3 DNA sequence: TGCAGTGCTACCCGACTAGTGCAAGAGACCCAGTACTTC. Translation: CSATRLVQETQYF.

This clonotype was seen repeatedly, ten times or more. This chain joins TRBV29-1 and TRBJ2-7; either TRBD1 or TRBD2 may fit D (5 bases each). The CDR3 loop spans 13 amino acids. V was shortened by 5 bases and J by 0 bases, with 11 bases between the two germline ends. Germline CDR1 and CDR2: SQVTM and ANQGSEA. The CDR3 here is CSVSGTSSYEQYF. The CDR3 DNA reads TGCAGCGTTTCCGGGACGTCCTCCTACGAGCAGTACTTC.

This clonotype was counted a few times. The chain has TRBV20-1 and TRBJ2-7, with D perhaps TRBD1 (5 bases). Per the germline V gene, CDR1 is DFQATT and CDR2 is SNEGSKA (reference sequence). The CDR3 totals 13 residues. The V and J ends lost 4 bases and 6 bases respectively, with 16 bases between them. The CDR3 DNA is TGCAGTGCTATACAGGTTCTACTGGGCGAGCAGTACTTC. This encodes CSAIQVLLGEQYF.

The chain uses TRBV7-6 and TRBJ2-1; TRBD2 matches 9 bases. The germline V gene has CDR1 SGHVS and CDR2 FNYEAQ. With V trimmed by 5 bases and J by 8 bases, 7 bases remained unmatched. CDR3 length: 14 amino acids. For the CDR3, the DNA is TGTGCCAGCAGCCAAGGACTAGCGAAAGATGAGCAGTTCTTC. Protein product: CASSQGLAKDEQFF.

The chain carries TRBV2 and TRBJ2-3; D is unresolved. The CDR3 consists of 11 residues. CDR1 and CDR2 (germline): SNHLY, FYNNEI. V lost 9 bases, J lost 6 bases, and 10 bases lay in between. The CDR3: CARAPVDTQYF. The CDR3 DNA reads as TGTGCCAGGGCCCCGGTTGATACGCAGTATTTT.

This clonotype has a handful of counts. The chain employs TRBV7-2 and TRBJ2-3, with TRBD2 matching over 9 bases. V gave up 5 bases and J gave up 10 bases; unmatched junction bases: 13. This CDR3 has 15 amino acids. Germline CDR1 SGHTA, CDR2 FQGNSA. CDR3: CASSPNPGLAASQYF. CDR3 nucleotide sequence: TGTGCCAGCAGCCCCAACCCGGGACTAGCCGCTTCGCAGTATTTT. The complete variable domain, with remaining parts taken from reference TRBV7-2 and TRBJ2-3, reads GAGVSQSPSNKVTEKGKDVELRCDPISGHTALYWYRQSLGQGLEFLIYFQGNSAPDKSGLPSDRFSAERTGGSVSTLTIQRTQQEDSAVYLCASSPNPGLAASQYFGPGTRLTVL.

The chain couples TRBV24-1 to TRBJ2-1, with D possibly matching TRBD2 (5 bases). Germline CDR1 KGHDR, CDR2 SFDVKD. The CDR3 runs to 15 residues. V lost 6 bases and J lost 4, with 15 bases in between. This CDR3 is CATSSRTLLYNEQFF. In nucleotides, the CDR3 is TGTGCCACCAGTTCCAGGACTCTTCTTTACAATGAGCAGTTCTTC.